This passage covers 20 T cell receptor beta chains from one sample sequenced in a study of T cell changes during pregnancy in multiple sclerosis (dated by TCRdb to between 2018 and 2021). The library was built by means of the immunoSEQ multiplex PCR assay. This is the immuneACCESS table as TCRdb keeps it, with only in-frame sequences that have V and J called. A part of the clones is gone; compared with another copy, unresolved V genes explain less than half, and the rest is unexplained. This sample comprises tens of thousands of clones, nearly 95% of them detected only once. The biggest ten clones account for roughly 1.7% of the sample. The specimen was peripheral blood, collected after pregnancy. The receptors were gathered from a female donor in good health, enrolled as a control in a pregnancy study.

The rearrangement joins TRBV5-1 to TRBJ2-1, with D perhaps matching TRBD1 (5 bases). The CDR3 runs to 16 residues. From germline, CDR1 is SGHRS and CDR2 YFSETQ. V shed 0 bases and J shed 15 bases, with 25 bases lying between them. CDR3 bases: TGCGCCAGCAGCTTGGGGAGTATTTTAGACAGTCCGTTGCTGTTCTTC. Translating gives CASSLGSILDSPLLFF.

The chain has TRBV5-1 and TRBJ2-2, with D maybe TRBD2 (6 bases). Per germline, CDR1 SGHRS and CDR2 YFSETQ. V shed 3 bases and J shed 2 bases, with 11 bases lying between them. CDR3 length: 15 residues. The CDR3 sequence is CASSSFSGNTGELFF. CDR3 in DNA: TGCGCCAGCAGCTCGTTTAGCGGAAACACCGGGGAGCTGTTTTTT.

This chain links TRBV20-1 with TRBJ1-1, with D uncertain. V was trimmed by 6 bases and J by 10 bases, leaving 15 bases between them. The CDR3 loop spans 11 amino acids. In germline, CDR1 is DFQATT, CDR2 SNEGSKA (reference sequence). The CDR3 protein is CSAARTEGAFF. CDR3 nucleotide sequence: TGCAGTGCCGCACGGACGGAGGGAGCTTTCTTT.

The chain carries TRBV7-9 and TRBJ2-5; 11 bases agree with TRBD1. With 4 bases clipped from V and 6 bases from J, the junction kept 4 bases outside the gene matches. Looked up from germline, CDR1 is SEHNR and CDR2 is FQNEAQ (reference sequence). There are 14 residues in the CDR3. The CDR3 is CASSSGQGGKTQYF. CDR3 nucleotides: TGTGCCAGCAGCTCGGGACAGGGGGGAAAGACCCAGTACTTC.

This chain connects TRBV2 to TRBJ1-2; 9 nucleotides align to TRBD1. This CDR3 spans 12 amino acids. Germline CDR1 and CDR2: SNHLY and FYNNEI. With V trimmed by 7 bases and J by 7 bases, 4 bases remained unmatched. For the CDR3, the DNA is TGTGCCAGCAAAGGACAGGGGAGTGGCTACACCTTC. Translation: CASKGQGSGYTF.

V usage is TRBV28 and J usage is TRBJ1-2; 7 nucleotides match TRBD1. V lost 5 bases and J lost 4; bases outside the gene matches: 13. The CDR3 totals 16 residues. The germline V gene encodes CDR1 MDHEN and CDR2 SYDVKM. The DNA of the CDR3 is TGTGCCAGCAGTCCCCCGGACAGGACCTCCAGCTATGGCTACACCTTC. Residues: CASSPPDRTSSYGYTF.

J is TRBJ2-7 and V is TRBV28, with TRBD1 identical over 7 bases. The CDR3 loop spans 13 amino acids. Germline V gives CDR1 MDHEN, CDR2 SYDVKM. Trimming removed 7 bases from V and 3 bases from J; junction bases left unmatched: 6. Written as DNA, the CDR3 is TGTGCCAGCACATATGGGACAGTCTACGAGCAGTACTTC. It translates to CASTYGTVYEQYF.

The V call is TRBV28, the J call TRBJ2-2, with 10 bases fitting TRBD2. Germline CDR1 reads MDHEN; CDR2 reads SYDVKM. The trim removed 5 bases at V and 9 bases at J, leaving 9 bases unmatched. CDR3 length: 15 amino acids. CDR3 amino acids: CASSRKREGKRELFF. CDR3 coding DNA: TGTGCCAGCAGTCGGAAGCGGGAGGGTAAAAGGGAGCTGTTTTTT.

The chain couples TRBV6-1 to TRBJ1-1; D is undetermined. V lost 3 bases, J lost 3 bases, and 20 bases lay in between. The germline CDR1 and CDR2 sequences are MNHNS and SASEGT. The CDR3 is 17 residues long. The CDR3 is CASSDMFGRPADTEAFF. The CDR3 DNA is TGTGCCAGCAGTGATATGTTTGGGAGACCGGCGGACACTGAAGCTTTCTTT.

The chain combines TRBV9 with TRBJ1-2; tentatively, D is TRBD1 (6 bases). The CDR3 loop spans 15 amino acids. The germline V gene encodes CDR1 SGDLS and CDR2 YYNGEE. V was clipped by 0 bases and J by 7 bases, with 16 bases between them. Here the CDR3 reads CASSVDGQGWVGYTF. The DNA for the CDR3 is TGTGCCAGCAGCGTAGATGGGCAGGGGTGGGTTGGCTACACCTTC.

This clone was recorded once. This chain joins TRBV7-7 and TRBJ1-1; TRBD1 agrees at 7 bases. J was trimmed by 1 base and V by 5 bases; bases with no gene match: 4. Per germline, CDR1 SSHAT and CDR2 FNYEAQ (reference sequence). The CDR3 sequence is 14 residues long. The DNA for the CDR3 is TGTGCCAGCAGCCAACGACAGGGGAACACTGAAGCTTTCTTT. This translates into CASSQRQGNTEAFF.

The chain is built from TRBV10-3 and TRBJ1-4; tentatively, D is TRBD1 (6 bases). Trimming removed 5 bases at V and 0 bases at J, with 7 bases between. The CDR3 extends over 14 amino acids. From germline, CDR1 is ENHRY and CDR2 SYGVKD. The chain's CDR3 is CAISSGATNEKLFF. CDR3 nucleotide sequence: TGTGCCATCAGTTCAGGGGCAACTAATGAAAAACTGTTTTTT.

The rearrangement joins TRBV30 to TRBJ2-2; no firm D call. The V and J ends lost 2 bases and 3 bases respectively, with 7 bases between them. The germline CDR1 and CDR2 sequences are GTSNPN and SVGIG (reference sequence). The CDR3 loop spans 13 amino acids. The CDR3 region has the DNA TGTGCCTGGAGTATTGGAGACACCGGGGAGCTGTTTTTT. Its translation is CAWSIGDTGELFF.

The DNA for the CDR3 is TGTGCCAGCAGCTTCACACCCCTAGCGGGAGGACGAAAACCTAACAATGAGCAGTTCTTC. This sequence encodes CASSFTPLAGGRKPNNEQFF. The rearrangement uses TRBV7-6 and TRBJ2-1; 11 bases agree with TRBD2. Germline CDR1 and CDR2: SGHVS and FNYEAQ. This CDR3 is 20 amino acids long. The trim removed 3 bases at V and 5 bases at J, leaving 18 bases unmatched.

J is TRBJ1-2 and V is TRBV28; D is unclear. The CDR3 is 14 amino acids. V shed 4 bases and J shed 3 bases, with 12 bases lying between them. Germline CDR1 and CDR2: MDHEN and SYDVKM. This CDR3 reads CASSSEEGYYGYTF. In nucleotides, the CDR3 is TGTGCCAGCAGTTCTGAGGAGGGCTACTATGGCTACACCTTC.

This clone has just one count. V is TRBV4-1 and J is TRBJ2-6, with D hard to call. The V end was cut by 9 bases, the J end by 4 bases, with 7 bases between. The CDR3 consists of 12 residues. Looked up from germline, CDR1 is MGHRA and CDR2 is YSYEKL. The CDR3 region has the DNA TGCGCCAGTTCAGGAGGGGCCAACGTCCTGACTTTC. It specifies CASSGGANVLTF.

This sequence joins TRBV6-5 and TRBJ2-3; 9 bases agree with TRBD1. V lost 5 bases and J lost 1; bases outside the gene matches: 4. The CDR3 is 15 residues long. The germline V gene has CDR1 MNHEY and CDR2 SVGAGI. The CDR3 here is CASSTGGWGTDTQYF. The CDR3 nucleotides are TGTGCCAGCAGTACAGGGGGCTGGGGCACAGATACGCAGTATTTT.

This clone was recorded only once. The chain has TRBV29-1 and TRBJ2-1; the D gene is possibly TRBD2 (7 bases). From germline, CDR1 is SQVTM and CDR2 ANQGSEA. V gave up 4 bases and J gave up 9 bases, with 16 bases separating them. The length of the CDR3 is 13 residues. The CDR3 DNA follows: TGCAGCGTTGGTAGGGGGAGGGGGACTGAGCAGTTCTTC. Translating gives CSVGRGRGTEQFF.

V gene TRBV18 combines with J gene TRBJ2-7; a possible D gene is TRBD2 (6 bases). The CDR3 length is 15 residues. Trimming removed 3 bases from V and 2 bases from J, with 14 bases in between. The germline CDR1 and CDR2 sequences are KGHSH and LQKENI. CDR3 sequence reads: CASSPGGDRTYEQYF. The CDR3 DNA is TGTGCCAGCTCACCCGGCGGGGATCGTACCTACGAGCAGTACTTC.

The CDR3 here is CASSPRGNSNQPQHF. Here the CDR3 DNA reads TGTGCCAGCAGCCCAAGGGGGAATAGCAATCAGCCCCAGCATTTT. This chain joins TRBV6-1 and TRBJ1-5; TRBD1 might be the D (6 bases). Trimming cost V 6 bases and J 0 bases, with 12 bases left between them. This CDR3 contains 15 residues. Germline values: CDR1 MNHNS, CDR2 SASEGT.